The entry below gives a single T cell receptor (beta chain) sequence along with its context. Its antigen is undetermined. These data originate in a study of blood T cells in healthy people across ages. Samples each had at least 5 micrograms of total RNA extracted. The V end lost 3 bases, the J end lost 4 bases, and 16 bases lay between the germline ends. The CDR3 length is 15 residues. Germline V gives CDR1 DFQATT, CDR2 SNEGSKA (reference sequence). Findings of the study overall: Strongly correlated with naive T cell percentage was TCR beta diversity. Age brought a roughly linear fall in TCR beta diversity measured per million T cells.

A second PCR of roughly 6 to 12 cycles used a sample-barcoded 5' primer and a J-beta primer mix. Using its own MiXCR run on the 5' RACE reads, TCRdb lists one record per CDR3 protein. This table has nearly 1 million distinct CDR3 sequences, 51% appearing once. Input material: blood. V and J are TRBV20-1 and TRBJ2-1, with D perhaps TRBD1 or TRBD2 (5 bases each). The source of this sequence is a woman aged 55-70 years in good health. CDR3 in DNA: TGCAGTGCTAGGGACCCTGTTGGGGGATACAATGAGCAGTTCTTC. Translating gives CSARDPVGGYNEQFF.